A selection of T cell receptor beta chains follows, all from one sample in a study of blood T cell repertoires in COVID-19. Repertoires were generated with immunoSEQ multiplex PCR, while TCRdb's copy carries only in-frame clones and drops some. Of over 150,000 clones in the sample, over 75% were seen once. The sample taken for sequencing was PBMCs or T cells enriched from blood (not recorded which). Receptor source: a woman aged 18-30 years who had recovered from COVID-19. The CDR3 runs from the conserved cysteine through the conserved F or W. A D gene is named only where the DNA matches it firmly. Expanded clones get a size class; other rows say once, few or many, or leave the size out.

>TRBV9|-|TRBJ1-4|-
TGTGCCAGCAGCGCACCACAACAGGGCTCAACTAATGAAAAACTGTTTTTT
CASSAPQQGSTNEKLFF
>TRBV5-1|-|TRBJ1-1|-
TGCGCCAGCAGCTCCGGACAGAAGAACACTGAAGCTTTCTTT
CASSSGQKNTEAFF
>TRBV29-1|TRBD1|TRBJ1-1|-
TGCAGCGTTGGGGTTTCCCAGGGGGCCCCTGAAGCTTTCTTT
CSVGVSQGAPEAFF
>TRBV2|-|TRBJ1-1|-
TGTGCCAGCAGTGTGACAGCCTTCCAAGCTTTCTTT
CASSVTAFQAFF
>TRBV3-1/TRBV3-2|TRBD2|TRBJ2-2|-
TGTGCCAGCAGCCAAGATGCGCAGGGGGCCTGGGTAGCGGGAGGCCCGAAAGGGTCCGGGGAGCTGTTTTTT
CASSQDAQGAWVAGGPKGSGELFF
>TRBV7-9|-|TRBJ2-3|-
TGTGCCAGCAGCTTAGCGCCAGGAATTCTTACGCAGTATTTT
CASSLAPGILTQYF
>TRBV29-1|TRBD1|TRBJ1-1|few
TGCAGCGCGCGCCCGGGACAGGGGAGGACTGAAGCTTTCTTT
CSARPGQGRTEAFF
>TRBV5-1|TRBD1|TRBJ1-4|-
TGCGCCAGCAGCCAAACAGGGGACGAAAAACTGTTTTTT
CASSQTGDEKLFF
>TRBV10-3|TRBD2|TRBJ2-7|-
TGTGCCATCAGTGATGTAACTCCTAGCAGCGGGAGGAAATACGAGCAGTACTTC
CAISDVTPSSGRKYEQYF
>TRBV5-6|-|TRBJ2-1|few
TGTGCCAGCAGCTTGGTTACAGGCAGGAATGAGCAGTTCTTC
CASSLVTGRNEQFF
>TRBV28|-|TRBJ1-2|once
TGTGCCAGCCGACCCGTCGGAGGGCCGTATGGCTACACCTTC
CASRPVGGPYGYTF
>TRBV4-1|TRBD1|TRBJ2-7|few
TGCGCCAGCAGCCTCGCCTGGACAGGGGAACTATACGAGCAGTACTTC
CASSLAWTGELYEQYF
>TRBV3-1/TRBV3-2|-|TRBJ2-5|-
TGTGCCAGCAGCCAAGTGTCTAGTGGGGAGACCCAGTACTTC
CASSQVSSGETQYF
>TRBV7-2|-|TRBJ1-2|-
TGTGCCAGCAGCTCCCAACGGACAGACTATGGCTACACCTTC
CASSSQRTDYGYTF
>TRBV12-3/TRBV12-4|-|TRBJ1-3|-
TGTGCCAGCGGTCTTAGCTCTGGAAACACCATATATTTT
CASGLSSGNTIYF
>TRBV6-5|TRBD2|TRBJ2-7|once
TGTGCCAGCACCTCCCCGGGACTAGCGGGAGACGAGCAGTACTTC
CASTSPGLAGDEQYF
>TRBV12-2|-|TRBJ2-1|-
TGTGCAAGTCGCCGGACTAGCGGGAGCAGGTCCTACAATGAGCAGTTCTTC
CASRRTSGSRSYNEQFF
>TRBV2|TRBD2|TRBJ2-1|-
TGTGCCAGCGGCGGGACTAGCGGGCGTCCTAGCTCCTACAATGAGCAGTTCTTC
CASGGTSGRPSSYNEQFF
>TRBV5-5|-|TRBJ1-3|-
TGTGCCAGCAACAGAGACCCGACAGACTCTGGAAACACCATATATTTT
CASNRDPTDSGNTIYF
>TRBV29-1|-|TRBJ1-5|-
TGCAGCGTGGCAAGCGGGGATAGCAATCAGCCCCAGCATTTT
CSVASGDSNQPQHF
>TRBV18|TRBD1|TRBJ1-3|once
TGTGCCAGCTCACCACGACAGGGGGTCGCCTCTGGAAACACCATATATTTT
CASSPRQGVASGNTIYF
>TRBV7-8|-|TRBJ2-7|-
TGTGCCAGCAGCTTAGCAGCGTCGGGAGCACAAAGCTCCTACGAGCAGTACTTC
CASSLAASGAQSSYEQYF
>TRBV4-3|TRBD2|TRBJ2-3|-
TGCGCCAGCAGCCTAGACTTGCGGGGGGTAGCAGATACGCAGTATTTT
CASSLDLRGVADTQYF
>TRBV2|-|TRBJ2-4|once
TGTGCCAGCAGTGAGATCCTTGGGGGGAATCAGTACTTC
CASSEILGGNQYF
>TRBV7-2|-|TRBJ2-7|-
TGTGCCAGCAGCTTAGACAGGGCGCGCGAGCAGTACTTC
CASSLDRAREQYF
>TRBV27|-|TRBJ1-5|-
TGTGCCAGCAGTTTATTTGGAGAGCAGCCCCAGCATTTT
CASSLFGEQPQHF
>TRBV9|TRBD2|TRBJ2-2|-
TGTGCCAGCAGCACCCACGAGCCGGGACTAGCGGACCCGGGTGGAACCGGGGAGCTGTTTTTT
CASSTHEPGLADPGGTGELFF
>TRBV10-1|TRBD1|TRBJ1-1|-
TGCGCCAGCAGGGGACAGGGGGTTGAAGCTTTCTTT
CASRGQGVEAFF
>TRBV9|-|TRBJ2-1|-
TGTGCCAGCAGCGTAGTTCAGGGGGGATACAATGAGCAGTTCTTC
CASSVVQGGYNEQFF
>TRBV18|-|TRBJ2-7|-
TGTGCCAGCTCACTTGGGACTGGTCCTACGGAGCAGTACTTC
CASSLGTGPTEQYF
>TRBV13|-|TRBJ1-4|-
TGTGCCAGCAGCTTAGGGACCGCGGGAGCCACAGCAACTAATGAAAAACTGTTTTTT
CASSLGTAGATATNEKLFF
>TRBV11-3|-|TRBJ1-1|-
TGTGCCAGCAGCTTCGGGACACCGGGGGGGGACACTGAAGCTTTCTTT
CASSFGTPGGDTEAFF
>TRBV30|-|TRBJ2-7|-
TGTGCCTGGAGTAATCTAGGGACACTGATTTCCTACGAGCAGTACTTC
CAWSNLGTLISYEQYF
>TRBV20-1|-|TRBJ1-2|once
TGCAGTGCTAGAGTGCTGGAGGGCTACACCTTC
CSARVLEGYTF
>TRBV7-9|-|TRBJ1-2|-
TGTGCCAGCAGCCTGGGGTCAGGGTATGGCTACACCTTC
CASSLGSGYGYTF
>TRBV5-1|-|TRBJ2-3|-
TGCGCCAGCAGCCAGGGACACCCCAGCAGAGATACGCAGTATTTT
CASSQGHPSRDTQYF
>TRBV28|TRBD2|TRBJ2-1|-
TGTGCCAGCAGTTCGTCCCGGGACTACAACGGGATACATAATGAGCAGTTCTTC
CASSSSRDYNGIHNEQFF
>TRBV4-1|TRBD1|TRBJ1-2|-
TGCGCCAGCAGCCAAGGGGGTTCGGGACAGGGACCTTATGGCTACACCTTC
CASSQGGSGQGPYGYTF
>TRBV5-4|-|TRBJ2-2|-
TGTGCCAGCAGCTTGCCCTCAGGCCCCAATCCCGGGGAGCTGTTTTTT
CASSLPSGPNPGELFF
>TRBV21-1|-|TRBJ2-6|-
TGTGCCAGCAGCACAGATGGACAGGGTGGAGATTCCGGGGCCAACGTCCTGACTTTC
CASSTDGQGGDSGANVLTF
>TRBV28|-|TRBJ2-7|-
TGTGCCAGCAGTGATATCGGCGAGCAGTACTTC
CASSDIGEQYF
>TRBV9|-|TRBJ2-1|once
TGTGCCAGCAGCCCCCCGGCGGGGTACTACAATGAGCAGTTCTTC
CASSPPAGYYNEQFF
>TRBV27|-|TRBJ1-6|-
TGTGCCAGCAGTCCGAGACAGGATAATTCACCCCTCCACTTT
CASSPRQDNSPLHF
>TRBV18|-|TRBJ1-2|few
TGTGCCAGCTCACCTCCGGAAAGTTCGGGGGTCCCTGGGTATGGCTACACCTTC
CASSPPESSGVPGYGYTF
>TRBV2|-|TRBJ1-2|-
TGTGCCAGCAGTGAAGGGGGGCCCGGCTACACCTTC
CASSEGGPGYTF
>TRBV15|-|TRBJ1-3|once
TGTGCCACCAACGACGACAGCACGGTTGGAAACACCATATATTTT
CATNDDSTVGNTIYF
>TRBV18|-|TRBJ1-1|-
TGTGCCAGCTCATCAGGGGACGAGGAAGCTTTCTTT
CASSSGDEEAFF
>TRBV3-1/TRBV3-2|-|TRBJ1-1|-
TGTGCCAGCAGCCAAGGGGCTTCGAACACTGAAGCTTTCTTT
CASSQGASNTEAFF
>TRBV6-2/TRBV6-3|TRBD1|TRBJ2-7|-
TGTGCCAGCAGTCCCGACAGGGGTCTCTACGAGCAGTACTTC
CASSPDRGLYEQYF
>TRBV30|-|TRBJ1-5|-
TGTGCCTGGAGTAGAGGTTTCGTTCAGCCCCAGCATTTT
CAWSRGFVQPQHF
>TRBV7-9|TRBD1|TRBJ1-6|-
TGTGCCAGCAGCTTAGAAAAGACAGGGGATTCACCCCTCCACTTT
CASSLEKTGDSPLHF
>TRBV27|-|TRBJ1-4|-
TGTGCCAGCAGTTTATTAGGGCAGGGGAATGAAAAACTGTTTTTT
CASSLLGQGNEKLFF
>TRBV29-1|-|TRBJ1-2|-
TGCAGCGTTGGGGAGGGTGGTGGCTACACCTTC
CSVGEGGGYTF
>TRBV6-4|-|TRBJ1-1|-
TGTGCCAGCAGTCCGCAGGGGCCCCACACTGAAGCTTTCTTT
CASSPQGPHTEAFF
>TRBV29-1|-|TRBJ2-2|-
TGCAGCGTTGCCAGGGGAGTCAACACCGGGGAGCTGTTTTTT
CSVARGVNTGELFF
>TRBV29-1|-|TRBJ2-2|-
TGCAGCGTCGTTACAGGACACCAGAGCACCGGGGAGCTGTTTTTT
CSVVTGHQSTGELFF
>TRBV4-2|TRBD1|TRBJ2-7|once
TGTGCCAGCAGCCCTGGACAGGCCTACGAGCAGTACTTC
CASSPGQAYEQYF
>TRBV29-1|-|TRBJ1-1|-
TGCAGCGTTGACTCTCAGGGACCCGGGGGAGCTTTCTTT
CSVDSQGPGGAFF
>TRBV6-5|-|TRBJ1-3|-
TGTGCCAGCAGACAGAACTCTGGAAACACCATATATTTT
CASRQNSGNTIYF
>TRBV7-8|TRBD1|TRBJ1-2|-
TGTGCCAGCAGCTCCGGTGGGACAGCTTATGGCTACACCTTC
CASSSGGTAYGYTF